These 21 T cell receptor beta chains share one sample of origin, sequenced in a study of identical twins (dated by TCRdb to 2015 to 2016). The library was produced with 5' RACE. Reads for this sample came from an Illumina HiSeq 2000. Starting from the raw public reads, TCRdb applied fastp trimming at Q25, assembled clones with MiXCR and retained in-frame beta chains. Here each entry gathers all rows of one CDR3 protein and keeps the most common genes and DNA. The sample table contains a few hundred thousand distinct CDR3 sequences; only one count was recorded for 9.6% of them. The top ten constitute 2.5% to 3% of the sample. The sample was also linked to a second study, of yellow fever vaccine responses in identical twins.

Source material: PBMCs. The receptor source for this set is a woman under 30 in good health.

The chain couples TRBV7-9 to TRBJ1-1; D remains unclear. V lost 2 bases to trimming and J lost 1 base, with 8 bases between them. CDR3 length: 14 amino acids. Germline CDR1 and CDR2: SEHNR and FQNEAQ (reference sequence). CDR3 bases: TGTGCCAGCAGCTTAACCAGAGCGAACACTGAAGCTTTCTTT. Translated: CASSLTRANTEAFF.

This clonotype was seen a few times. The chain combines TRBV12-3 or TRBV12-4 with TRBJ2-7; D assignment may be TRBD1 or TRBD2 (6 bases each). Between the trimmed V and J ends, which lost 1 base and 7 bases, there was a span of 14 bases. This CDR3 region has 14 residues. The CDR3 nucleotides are TGTGCCAGCAGTTTAGACGGGGGCCCGGGGGAGCAGTACTTC. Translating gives CASSLDGGPGEQYF.

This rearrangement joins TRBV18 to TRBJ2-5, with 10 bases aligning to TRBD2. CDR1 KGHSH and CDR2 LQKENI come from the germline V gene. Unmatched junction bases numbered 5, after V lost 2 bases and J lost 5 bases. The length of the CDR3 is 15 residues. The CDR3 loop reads CASSPALAGVETQYF. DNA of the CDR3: TGTGCCAGCTCACCAGCCCTAGCGGGGGTGGAGACCCAGTACTTC.

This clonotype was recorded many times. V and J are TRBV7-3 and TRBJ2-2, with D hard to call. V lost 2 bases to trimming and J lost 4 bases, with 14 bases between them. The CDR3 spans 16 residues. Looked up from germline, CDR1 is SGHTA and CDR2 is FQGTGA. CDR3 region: CASSLWAPNGTGELFF. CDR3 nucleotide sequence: TGTGCCAGCAGCTTATGGGCCCCGAACGGCACCGGGGAGCTGTTTTTT.

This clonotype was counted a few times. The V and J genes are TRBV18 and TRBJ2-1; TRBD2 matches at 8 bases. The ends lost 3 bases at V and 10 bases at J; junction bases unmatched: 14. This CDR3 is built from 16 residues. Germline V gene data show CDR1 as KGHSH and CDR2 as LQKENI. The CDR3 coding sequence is TGTGCCAGCTCACCCGGTGCGGGGGGTTCCTACGTCGAGCAGTTCTTC. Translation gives CASSPGAGGSYVEQFF. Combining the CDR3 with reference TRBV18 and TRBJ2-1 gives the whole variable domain NAGVMQNPRHLVRRRGQEARLRCSPMKGHSHVYWYRQLPEEGLKFMVYLQKENIIDESGMPKERFSAEFPKEGPSILRIQQVVRGDSAAYFCASSPGAGGSYVEQFFGPGTRLTVL.

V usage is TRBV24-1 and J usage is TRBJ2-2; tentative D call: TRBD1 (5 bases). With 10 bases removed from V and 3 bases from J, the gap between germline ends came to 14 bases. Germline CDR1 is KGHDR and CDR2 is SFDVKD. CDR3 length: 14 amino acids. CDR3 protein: CATSRGGDTGELFF. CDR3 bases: TGTGCCACGTCAAGGGGTGGTGACACCGGGGAGCTGTTTTTT.

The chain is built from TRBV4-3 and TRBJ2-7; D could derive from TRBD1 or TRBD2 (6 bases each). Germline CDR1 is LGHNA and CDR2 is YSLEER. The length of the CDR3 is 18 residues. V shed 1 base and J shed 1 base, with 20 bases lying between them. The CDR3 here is CASSQGRAAGTLSYEQYF. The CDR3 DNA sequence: TGCGCCAGCAGCCAAGGGAGGGCTGCGGGGACATTGTCCTACGAGCAGTACTTC.

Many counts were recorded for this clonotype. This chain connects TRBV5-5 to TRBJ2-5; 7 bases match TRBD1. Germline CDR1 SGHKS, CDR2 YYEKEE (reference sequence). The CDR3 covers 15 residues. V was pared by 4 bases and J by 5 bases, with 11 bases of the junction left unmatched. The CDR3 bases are TGTGCCAGCAGCCTATTACCGACAGGGATGGAGACCCAGTACTTC. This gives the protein CASSLLPTGMETQYF.

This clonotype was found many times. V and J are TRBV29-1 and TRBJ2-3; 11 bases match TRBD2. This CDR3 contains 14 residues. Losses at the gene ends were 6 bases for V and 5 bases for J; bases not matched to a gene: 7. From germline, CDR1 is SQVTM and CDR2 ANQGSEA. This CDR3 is CSVGTSGSGDTQYF. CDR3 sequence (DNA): TGCAGCGTCGGGACTAGCGGTAGCGGAGATACGCAGTATTTT.

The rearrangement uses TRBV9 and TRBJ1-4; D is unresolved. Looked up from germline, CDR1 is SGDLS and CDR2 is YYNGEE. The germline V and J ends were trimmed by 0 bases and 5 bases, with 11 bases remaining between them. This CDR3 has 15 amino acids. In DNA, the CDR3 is TGTGCCAGCAGCGTAGTTCTAACAGTAAATGAAAAACTGTTTTTT. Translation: CASSVVLTVNEKLFF.

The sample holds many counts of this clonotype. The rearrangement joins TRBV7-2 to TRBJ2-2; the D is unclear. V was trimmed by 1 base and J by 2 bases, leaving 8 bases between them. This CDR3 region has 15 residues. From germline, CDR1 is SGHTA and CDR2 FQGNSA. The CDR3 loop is CASSLVGSNTGELFF. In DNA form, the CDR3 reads TGTGCCAGCAGCTTAGTGGGAAGCAACACCGGGGAGCTGTTTTTT. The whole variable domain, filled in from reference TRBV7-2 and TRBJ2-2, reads GAGVSQSPSNKVTEKGKDVELRCDPISGHTALYWYRQSLGQGLEFLIYFQGNSAPDKSGLPSDRFSAERTGGSVSTLTIQRTQQEDSAVYLCASSLVGSNTGELFFGEGSRLTVL.

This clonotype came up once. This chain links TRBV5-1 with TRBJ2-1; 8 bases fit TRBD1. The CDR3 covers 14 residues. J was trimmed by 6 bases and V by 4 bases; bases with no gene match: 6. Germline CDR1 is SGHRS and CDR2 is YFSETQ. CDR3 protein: CASSLPTGVNEQFF. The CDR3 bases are TGCGCCAGCAGCCTACCGACAGGGGTCAATGAGCAGTTCTTC.

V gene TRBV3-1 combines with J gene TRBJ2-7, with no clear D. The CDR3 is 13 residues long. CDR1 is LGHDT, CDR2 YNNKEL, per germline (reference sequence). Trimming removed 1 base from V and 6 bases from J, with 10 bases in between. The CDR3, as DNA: TGTGCCAGCAGCCAAGGCAAATTCACCGAGCAGTACTTC. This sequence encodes CASSQGKFTEQYF.

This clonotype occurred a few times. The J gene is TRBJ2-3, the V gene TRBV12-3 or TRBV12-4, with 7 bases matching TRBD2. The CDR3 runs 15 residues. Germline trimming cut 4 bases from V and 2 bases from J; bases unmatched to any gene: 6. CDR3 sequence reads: CASSWSTSSTDTQYF. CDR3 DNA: TGTGCCAGCAGTTGGTCGACTAGCTCCACAGATACGCAGTATTTT.

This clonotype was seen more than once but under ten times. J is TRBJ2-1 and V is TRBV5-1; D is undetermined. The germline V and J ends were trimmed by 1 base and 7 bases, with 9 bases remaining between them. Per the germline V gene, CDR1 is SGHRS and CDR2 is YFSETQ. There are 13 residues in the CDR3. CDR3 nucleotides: TGCGCCAGCAGCTTGTCGGTCACTAATGAGCAGTTCTTC. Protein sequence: CASSLSVTNEQFF.

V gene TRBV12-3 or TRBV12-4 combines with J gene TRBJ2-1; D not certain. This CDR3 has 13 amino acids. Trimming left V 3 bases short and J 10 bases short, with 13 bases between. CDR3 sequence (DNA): TGTGCCAGCAGTTTCCTTACGGCCGTCGAGCAGTTCTTC. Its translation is CASSFLTAVEQFF.

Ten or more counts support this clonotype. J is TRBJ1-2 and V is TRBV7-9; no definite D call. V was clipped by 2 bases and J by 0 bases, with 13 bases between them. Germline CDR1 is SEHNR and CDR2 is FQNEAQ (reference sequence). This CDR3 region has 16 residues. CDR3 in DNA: TGTGCCAGCAGCTTAACGGCCTCGTTAGCTAACTATGGCTACACCTTC. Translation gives CASSLTASLANYGYTF.

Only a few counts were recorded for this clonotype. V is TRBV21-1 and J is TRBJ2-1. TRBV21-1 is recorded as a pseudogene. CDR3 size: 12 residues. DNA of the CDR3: TGTGCCAGCAGCCCACTGGCGAATGAGCAGTTCTTC. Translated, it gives CASSPLANEQFF.

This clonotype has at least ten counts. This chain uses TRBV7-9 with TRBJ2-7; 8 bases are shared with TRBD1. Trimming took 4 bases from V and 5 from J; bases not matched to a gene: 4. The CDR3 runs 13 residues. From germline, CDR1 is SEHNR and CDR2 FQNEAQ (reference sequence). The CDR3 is CASSSDRVHEQYF. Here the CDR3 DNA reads TGTGCCAGCAGCTCGGACAGGGTCCACGAGCAGTACTTC.

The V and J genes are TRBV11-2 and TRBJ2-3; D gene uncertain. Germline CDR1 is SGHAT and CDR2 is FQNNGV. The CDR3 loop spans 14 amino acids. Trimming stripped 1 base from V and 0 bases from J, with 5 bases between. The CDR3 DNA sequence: TGTGCCAGCAGCTTAGTAATAAGCACAGATACGCAGTATTTT. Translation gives CASSLVISTDTQYF. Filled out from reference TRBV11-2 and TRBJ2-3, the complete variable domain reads EAGVAQSPRYKIIEKRQSVAFWCNPISGHATLYWYQQILGQGPKLLIQFQNNGVVDDSQLPKDRFSAERLKGVDSTLKIQPAKLEDSAVYLCASSLVISTDTQYFGPGTRLTVL.

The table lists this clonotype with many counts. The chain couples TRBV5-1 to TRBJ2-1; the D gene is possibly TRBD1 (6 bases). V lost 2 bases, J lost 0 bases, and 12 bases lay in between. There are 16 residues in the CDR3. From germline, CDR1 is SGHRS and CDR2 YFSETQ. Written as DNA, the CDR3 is TGCGCCAGCAGCTTACAGGGTCTGAGCTCCTACAATGAGCAGTTCTTC. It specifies CASSLQGLSSYNEQFF.